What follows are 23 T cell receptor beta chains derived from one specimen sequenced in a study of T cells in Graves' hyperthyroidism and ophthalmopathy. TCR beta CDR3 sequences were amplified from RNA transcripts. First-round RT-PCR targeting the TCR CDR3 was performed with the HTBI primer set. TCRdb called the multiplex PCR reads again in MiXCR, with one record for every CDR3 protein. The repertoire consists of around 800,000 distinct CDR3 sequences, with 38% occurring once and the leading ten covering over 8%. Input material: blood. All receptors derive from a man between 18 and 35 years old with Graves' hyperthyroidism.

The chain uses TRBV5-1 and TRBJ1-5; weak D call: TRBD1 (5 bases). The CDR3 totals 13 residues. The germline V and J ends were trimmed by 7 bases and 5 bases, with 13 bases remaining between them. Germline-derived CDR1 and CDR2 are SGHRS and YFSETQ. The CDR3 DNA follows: TGCGCCAGCGGTTCGGAAGGGGATCAGCCCCAGCATTTT. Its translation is CASGSEGDQPQHF.

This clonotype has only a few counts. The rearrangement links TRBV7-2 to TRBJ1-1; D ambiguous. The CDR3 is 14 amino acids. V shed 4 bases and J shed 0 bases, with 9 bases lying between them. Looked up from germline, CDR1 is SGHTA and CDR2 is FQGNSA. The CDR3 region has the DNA TGTGCCAGCAGCTCGTTCGGGGTGAACACTGAAGCTTTCTTT. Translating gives CASSSFGVNTEAFF.

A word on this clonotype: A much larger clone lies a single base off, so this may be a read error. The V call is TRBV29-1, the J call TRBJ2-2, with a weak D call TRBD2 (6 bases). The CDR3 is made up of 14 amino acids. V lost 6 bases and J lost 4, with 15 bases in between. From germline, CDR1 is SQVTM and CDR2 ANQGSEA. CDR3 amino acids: CSVARERGTGELFF. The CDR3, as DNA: TGCAGCGTCGCACGGGAGAGGGGCACCGGGGAGCTGTTTTTT.

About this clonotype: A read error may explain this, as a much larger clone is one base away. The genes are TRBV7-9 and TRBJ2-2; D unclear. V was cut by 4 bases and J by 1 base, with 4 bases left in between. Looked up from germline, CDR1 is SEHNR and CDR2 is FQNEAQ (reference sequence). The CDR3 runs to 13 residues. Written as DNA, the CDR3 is TGTGCCAGCAGCTGTGGGAACACCGGGGAGCTGTTTTTT. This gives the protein CASSCGNTGELFF.

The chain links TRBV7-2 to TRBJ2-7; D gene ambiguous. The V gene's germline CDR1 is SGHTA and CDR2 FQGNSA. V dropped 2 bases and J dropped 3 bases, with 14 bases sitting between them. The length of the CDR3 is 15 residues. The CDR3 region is CASSLSDGTFYEQYF. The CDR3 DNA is TGTGCCAGCAGCTTAAGCGACGGCACCTTCTACGAGCAGTACTTC.

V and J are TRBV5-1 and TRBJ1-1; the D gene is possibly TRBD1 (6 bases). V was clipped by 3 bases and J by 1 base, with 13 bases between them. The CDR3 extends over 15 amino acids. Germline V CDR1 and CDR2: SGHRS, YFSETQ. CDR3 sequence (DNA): TGCGCCAGCAGCTCGGGGGACATCCCGAACACTGAAGCTTTCTTT. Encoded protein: CASSSGDIPNTEAFF.

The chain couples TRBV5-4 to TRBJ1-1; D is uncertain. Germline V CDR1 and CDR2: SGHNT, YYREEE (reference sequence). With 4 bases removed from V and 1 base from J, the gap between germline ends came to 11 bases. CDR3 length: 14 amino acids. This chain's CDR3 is CASSDMKRNTEAFF. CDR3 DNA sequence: TGTGCCAGCAGCGATATGAAGAGGAACACTGAAGCTTTCTTT.

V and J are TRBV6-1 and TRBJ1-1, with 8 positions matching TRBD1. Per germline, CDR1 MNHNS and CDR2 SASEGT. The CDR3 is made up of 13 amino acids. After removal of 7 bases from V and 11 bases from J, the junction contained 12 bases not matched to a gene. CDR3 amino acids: CASTSPDWTGAFF. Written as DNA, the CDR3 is TGTGCCAGCACCTCTCCTGATTGGACAGGGGCTTTCTTT.

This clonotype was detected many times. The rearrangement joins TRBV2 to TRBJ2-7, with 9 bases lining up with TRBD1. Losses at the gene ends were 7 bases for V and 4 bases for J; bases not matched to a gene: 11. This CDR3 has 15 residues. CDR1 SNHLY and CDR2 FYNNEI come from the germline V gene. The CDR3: CASTHGGTGRYEQYF. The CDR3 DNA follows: TGTGCCAGCACCCACGGGGGGACAGGGCGTTACGAGCAGTACTTC.

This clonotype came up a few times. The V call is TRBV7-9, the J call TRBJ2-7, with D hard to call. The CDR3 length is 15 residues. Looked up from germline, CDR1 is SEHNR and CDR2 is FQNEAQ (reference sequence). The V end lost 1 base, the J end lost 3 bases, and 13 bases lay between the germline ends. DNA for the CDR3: TGTGCCAGCAGCTTAGATCTGGAAGGCTACTACGAGCAGTACTTC. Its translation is CASSLDLEGYYEQYF.

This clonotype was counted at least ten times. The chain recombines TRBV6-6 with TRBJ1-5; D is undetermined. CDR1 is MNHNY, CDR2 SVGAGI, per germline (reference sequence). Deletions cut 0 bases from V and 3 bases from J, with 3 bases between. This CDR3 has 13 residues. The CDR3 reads CASSYSNNQPQHF. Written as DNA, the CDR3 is TGTGCCAGCAGTTACTCCAACAATCAGCCCCAGCATTTT.

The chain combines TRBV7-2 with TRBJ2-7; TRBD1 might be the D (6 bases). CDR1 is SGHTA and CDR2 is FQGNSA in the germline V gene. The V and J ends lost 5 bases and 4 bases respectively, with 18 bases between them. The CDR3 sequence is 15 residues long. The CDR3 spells CASSQEAGVGYEQYF. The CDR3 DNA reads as TGTGCCAGCAGCCAAGAGGCAGGGGTAGGTTACGAGCAGTACTTC.

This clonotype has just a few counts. The DNA of the CDR3 is TGTGCCAGCAGCTCCCAGACAGGGACATCAGCTTTCTTT. Encoded protein: CASSSQTGTSAFF. This rearrangement joins TRBV6-6 to TRBJ1-1, with 7 nucleotides matching TRBD1. The V segment lost 6 bases and the J segment 10 bases; nucleotides outside the gene matches: 11. This CDR3 region has 13 residues. CDR1 and CDR2 from the germline V gene are MNHNY and SVGAGI (reference sequence).

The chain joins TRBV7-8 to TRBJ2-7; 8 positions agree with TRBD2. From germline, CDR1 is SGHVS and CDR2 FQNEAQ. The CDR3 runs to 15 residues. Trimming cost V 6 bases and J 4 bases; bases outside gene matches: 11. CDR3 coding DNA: TGTGCCAGCAGGGGGTCGGGACTAGTAATATACGAGCAGTACTTC. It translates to CASRGSGLVIYEQYF.

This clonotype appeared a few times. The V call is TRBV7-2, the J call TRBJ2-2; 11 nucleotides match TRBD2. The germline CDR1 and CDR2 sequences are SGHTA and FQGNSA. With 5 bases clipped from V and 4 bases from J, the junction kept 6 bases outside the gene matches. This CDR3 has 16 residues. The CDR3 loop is CASSPGLAELTGELFF. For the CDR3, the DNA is TGTGCCAGCAGCCCGGGACTAGCGGAGCTCACCGGGGAGCTGTTTTTT.

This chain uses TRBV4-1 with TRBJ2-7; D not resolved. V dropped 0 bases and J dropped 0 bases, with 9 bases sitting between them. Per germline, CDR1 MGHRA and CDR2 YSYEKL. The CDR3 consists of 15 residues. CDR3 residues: CASSQDLAASYEQYF. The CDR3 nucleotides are TGCGCCAGCAGCCAAGATCTGGCAGCCTCCTACGAGCAGTACTTC.

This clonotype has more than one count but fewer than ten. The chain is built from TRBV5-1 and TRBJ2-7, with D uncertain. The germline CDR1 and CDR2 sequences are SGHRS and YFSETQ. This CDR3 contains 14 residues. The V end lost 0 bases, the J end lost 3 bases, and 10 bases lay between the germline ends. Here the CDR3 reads CASSLESEHYEQYF. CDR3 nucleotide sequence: TGCGCCAGCAGCTTGGAATCCGAGCACTACGAGCAGTACTTC.

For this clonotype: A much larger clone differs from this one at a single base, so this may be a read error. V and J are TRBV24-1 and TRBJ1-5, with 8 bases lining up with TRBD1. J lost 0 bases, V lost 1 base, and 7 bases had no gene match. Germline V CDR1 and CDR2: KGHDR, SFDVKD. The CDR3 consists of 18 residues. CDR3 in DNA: TGTGCCACCAGTGATTTCGCAGGGGGCCGGGGTAGCAATCAGCCCCAGCATTTT. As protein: CATSDFAGGRGSNQPQHF.

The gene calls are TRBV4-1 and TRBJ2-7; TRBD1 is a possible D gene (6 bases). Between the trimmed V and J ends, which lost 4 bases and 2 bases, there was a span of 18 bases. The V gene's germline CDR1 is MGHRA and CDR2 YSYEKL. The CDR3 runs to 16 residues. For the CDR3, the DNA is TGCGCCAGCAGCCCAGCGACAGGCCTGCACACCTACGAGCAGTACTTC. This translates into CASSPATGLHTYEQYF.

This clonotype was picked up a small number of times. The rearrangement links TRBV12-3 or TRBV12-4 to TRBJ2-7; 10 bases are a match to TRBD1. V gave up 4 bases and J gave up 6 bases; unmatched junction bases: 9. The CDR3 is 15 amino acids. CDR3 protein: CASSWPGQGTTEQYF. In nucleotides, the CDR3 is TGTGCCAGCAGTTGGCCGGGACAGGGGACTACCGAGCAGTACTTC.

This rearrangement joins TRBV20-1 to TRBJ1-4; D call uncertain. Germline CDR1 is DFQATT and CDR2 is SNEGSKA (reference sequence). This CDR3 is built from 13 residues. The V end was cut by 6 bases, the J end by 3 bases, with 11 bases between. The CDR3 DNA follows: TGCAGTGCCGCCCGTACGTCTAATGAAAAACTGTTTTTT. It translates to CSAARTSNEKLFF.

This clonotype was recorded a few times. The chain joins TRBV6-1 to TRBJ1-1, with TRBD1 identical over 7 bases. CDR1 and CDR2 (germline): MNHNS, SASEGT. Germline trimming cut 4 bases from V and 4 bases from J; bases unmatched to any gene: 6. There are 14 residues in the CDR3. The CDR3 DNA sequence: TGTGCCAGCAGTGCGCTGACAGGGATCACTGAAGCTTTCTTT. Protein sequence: CASSALTGITEAFF.

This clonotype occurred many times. Here the CDR3 DNA reads TGTGCCAGCAGCGTGACAGGGTGGTCCTACGAGCAGTACTTC. Translating gives CASSVTGWSYEQYF. The V call is TRBV9, the J call TRBJ2-7; 7 bases match TRBD1. Trimming removed 2 bases from V and 1 base from J; junction bases left unmatched: 3. This CDR3 spans 14 amino acids. From germline, CDR1 is SGDLS and CDR2 YYNGEE.